A single sample gave rise to the 18 T cell receptor beta chains below, sequenced in a study of T cells after yellow fever vaccination. TCRdb re-called the 5' RACE reads through MiXCR, storing one row per CDR3 protein. Of about 300,000 distinct CDR3 sequences listed, 6.5% to 8.5% are singletons. The sequenced sample was PBMCs, obtained about 41 days after the first yellow fever vaccination. These receptors were taken from a man aged 18-30 years who received the YFV17D yellow fever vaccine.

This clonotype was found many times. V gene TRBV7-2 combines with J gene TRBJ2-7, with D uncertain. Trimming shortened V by 5 bases and J by 2 bases, and 7 bases separated the two germline ends. CDR3 length: 12 residues. Germline V gene sequence: CDR1 SGHTA, CDR2 FQGNSA. CDR3 sequence: CASSNGTYEQYV. DNA of the CDR3: TGTGCCAGCAGCAACGGAACCTACGAGCAGTACGTC.

The chain combines TRBV20-1 with TRBJ2-5; TRBD2 matches at 7 bases. Germline V gene data show CDR1 as DFQATT and CDR2 as SNEGSKA (reference sequence). The CDR3 is 13 amino acids. V lost 1 base and J lost 4; bases outside the gene matches: 3. CDR3 residues: CSARALAVETQYF. The CDR3 DNA reads TGCAGTGCTAGAGCTCTAGCGGTAGAGACCCAGTACTTC.

In this sample, this clonotype turned up many times. This chain connects TRBV5-4 to TRBJ1-4; weak D call: TRBD1 (5 bases). The germline V gene has CDR1 SGHNT and CDR2 YYREEE (reference sequence). V lost 4 bases and J lost 5, with 18 bases in between. The CDR3 runs to 16 residues. CDR3 in amino acids: CASSPAGGASNEKLFF. The CDR3 bases are TGTGCCAGCAGCCCGGCAGGAGGGGCGTCGAATGAAAAACTGTTTTTT.

The table lists this clonotype with a few counts. The rearrangement links TRBV11-2 to TRBJ2-4; 8 nucleotides agree with TRBD1. This CDR3 comprises 19 residues. V dropped 5 bases and J dropped 0; count of bases not matched to a gene: 15. Germline lookup yields CDR1 SGHAT and CDR2 FQNNGV. CDR3 loop: CASSPRTIPTGVAKNIQYF. The CDR3 DNA reads as TGTGCCAGCAGCCCACGAACCATCCCGACAGGGGTAGCCAAAAACATTCAGTACTTC.

This sequence joins TRBV6-5 and TRBJ2-7; a weak D match, TRBD1 (5 bases). The CDR3 has 13 residues. CDR1 and CDR2 (germline): MNHEY, SVGAGI. Trimming took 6 bases from V and 1 from J, leaving 10 bases between them. CDR3 loop: CASRYRQSYEQYF. The CDR3 nucleotides read TGTGCCAGCAGATACCGACAGTCCTACGAGCAGTACTTC.

This clonotype has a count of ten or more. V gene TRBV9 combines with J gene TRBJ2-3; a possible D gene is TRBD1 (5 bases). This CDR3 is built from 13 residues. CDR1 is SGDLS and CDR2 is YYNGEE in the germline V gene. V lost 4 bases and J lost 4, with 10 bases in between. CDR3 DNA: TGTGCCAGCAGCTTGGAAGGGGCAGATACGCAGTATTTT. Protein sequence: CASSLEGADTQYF.

This chain uses TRBV5-1 with TRBJ1-2, with D perhaps matching TRBD1 (5 bases). The CDR3 consists of 12 residues. The germline V gene has CDR1 SGHRS and CDR2 YFSETQ. Deletions cut 9 bases from V and 3 bases from J, with 12 bases between. CDR3 nucleotide sequence: TGCGCCACTAGGGACGTCGACTATGGCTACACCTTC. This codes for CATRDVDYGYTF.

This clonotype was picked up a small number of times. The chain joins TRBV5-1 to TRBJ2-5, with D perhaps TRBD2 (6 bases). V dropped 4 bases and J dropped 1 base, with 17 bases sitting between them. CDR3 length: 16 residues. Germline V gene sequence: CDR1 SGHRS, CDR2 YFSETQ. The CDR3 reads CASSAVHREFQETQYF. In DNA, the CDR3 is TGCGCCAGCAGCGCCGTACATCGGGAGTTCCAAGAGACCCAGTACTTC.

This clonotype came up a few times. This chain links TRBV7-2 with TRBJ2-5; 11 bases fit TRBD2. Germline V gives CDR1 SGHTA, CDR2 FQGNSA. The CDR3 sequence is 15 residues long. The V and J ends lost 5 bases and 2 bases, in that order; junction bases with no gene match: 4. CDR3 nucleotides: TGTGCCAGCAGCAGGTCTAGCGGGGGGCAAGAGACCCAGTACTTC. Translated: CASSRSSGGQETQYF.

This chain links TRBV7-2 with TRBJ1-5; D possibly corresponds to TRBD1 (6 bases). The length of the CDR3 is 14 residues. V lost 5 bases, J lost 7 bases, and 15 bases lay in between. The germline V gene has CDR1 SGHTA and CDR2 FQGNSA. In DNA, the CDR3 is TGTGCCAGCAGCGGTAGTGAGGGGGAACAGCCCCAGCATTTT. Translating gives CASSGSEGEQPQHF.

The chain uses TRBV20-1 and TRBJ2-1; D is ambiguous. Deletions cut 1 base from V and 0 bases from J, with 16 bases between. Germline V CDR1 and CDR2: DFQATT, SNEGSKA (reference sequence). The CDR3 runs to 17 residues. CDR3 coding DNA: TGCAGTGCTAGAGGTGCGGCCCTATCGAGCTCCTACAATGAGCAGTTCTTC. It codes for CSARGAALSSSYNEQFF.

The table lists this clonotype with many counts. The CDR3 spells CASSPGYYNSPLHF. As DNA, the CDR3 is TGTGCCAGCAGTCCCGGCTACTATAATTCACCCCTCCACTTT. The V gene is TRBV6-5, the J gene TRBJ1-6; unclear D gene. The CDR3 runs 14 residues. The germline V and J ends were trimmed by 5 bases and 3 bases, with 8 bases remaining between them. Germline V CDR1 and CDR2: MNHEY, SVGAGI.

In its sample, this clonotype was seen a few times. This sequence joins TRBV20-1 and TRBJ1-3; a weak D match, TRBD1 (5 bases). This CDR3 is 16 amino acids long. The V gene's germline CDR1 is DFQATT and CDR2 SNEGSKA (reference sequence). Trimming took 3 bases from V and 0 from J, leaving 15 bases between them. The CDR3 bases are TGCAGTGCTAGTAAGCAGGGAGAACCCTCTGGAAACACCATATATTTT. Translating it yields CSASKQGEPSGNTIYF.

With regard to this clonotype: An end of the junction differs from the germline gene, which may be a read error. The J gene is TRBJ2-7, the V gene TRBV29-1; D not resolved. CDR3 length equals 13 residues. The germline CDR1 and CDR2 sequences are SQVTM and ANQGSEA. For the CDR3, the DNA is TGCAGCGCTGAAGATCAAGGGCCCTACGAGCAGTACTTC. This translates into CSAEDQGPYEQYF.

The chain employs TRBV10-3 and TRBJ2-3; 9 nucleotides agree with TRBD2. The V segment lost 3 bases and the J segment 1 base; nucleotides outside the gene matches: 5. The CDR3 length is 16 residues. The germline V gene encodes CDR1 ENHRY and CDR2 SYGVKD. In nucleotides, the CDR3 is TGTGCCATCAGTGATGGGGTAGCGGGGGGCACAGATACGCAGTATTTT. Translated: CAISDGVAGGTDTQYF.

This CDR3 is CASSLRSGGGNTGELFF. DNA for the CDR3: TGCGCCAGCAGCTTGAGATCGGGCGGGGGCAACACCGGGGAGCTGTTTTTT. V is TRBV5-1 and J is TRBJ2-2; D possibly corresponds to TRBD2 (7 bases). This CDR3 is 17 amino acids long. Per the germline V gene, CDR1 is SGHRS and CDR2 is YFSETQ. V lost 1 base and J lost 2, with 15 bases in between.

There are a few counts of this clonotype. The V and J genes are TRBV3-1 and TRBJ1-2; 7 bases map to TRBD1. The CDR3 runs to 16 residues. Germline CDR1 is LGHDT and CDR2 is YNNKEL (reference sequence). V was clipped by 1 base and J by 8 bases; unmatched bases: 13. The CDR3 bases are TGTGCCAGCAGCCAAGTATCAAGGGGGCGCGTTCAGGGCTACACCTTC. Encoded protein: CASSQVSRGRVQGYTF.

The rearrangement joins TRBV7-9 to TRBJ2-7; 7 bases map to TRBD1. Germline values: CDR1 SEHNR, CDR2 FQNEAQ (reference sequence). There are 16 residues in the CDR3. V trimming: 5 bases; J trimming: 2 bases; junction bases outside the gene matches: 12. For the CDR3, the DNA is TGTGCCAGCAGCCCCGGGACAGCATACCACACCTACGAGCAGTACGTC. Translation: CASSPGTAYHTYEQYV.